What follows describes a single T cell receptor (beta chain). The data were obtained in a study of T cell changes during pregnancy in multiple sclerosis. The assay was immunoSEQ multiplex PCR, and TCRdb's table has in-frame clones only and misses some. The top ten hold about 1.5% of the sample, which has approximately 110,000 clones, approximately 90% seen once. The CDR3 length is 16 residues. The germline gives CDR1 GTSNPN, CDR2 SVGIG (reference sequence). The ends were cut back, 0 bases at V and 5 bases at J, with 17 bases in the middle. The sequence was obtained from a female donor with multiple sclerosis, enrolled in a pregnancy study. Sequenced material: peripheral blood, taken in the third trimester of pregnancy. The genes are TRBV30 and TRBJ2-1, with D possibly TRBD1 on 7 matching bases. CDR3 DNA sequence: TGTGCCTGGAGTGTACAATCGGCGGGACAGAACAATGAGCAGTTCTTC. It is translated as CAWSVQSAGQNNEQFF.